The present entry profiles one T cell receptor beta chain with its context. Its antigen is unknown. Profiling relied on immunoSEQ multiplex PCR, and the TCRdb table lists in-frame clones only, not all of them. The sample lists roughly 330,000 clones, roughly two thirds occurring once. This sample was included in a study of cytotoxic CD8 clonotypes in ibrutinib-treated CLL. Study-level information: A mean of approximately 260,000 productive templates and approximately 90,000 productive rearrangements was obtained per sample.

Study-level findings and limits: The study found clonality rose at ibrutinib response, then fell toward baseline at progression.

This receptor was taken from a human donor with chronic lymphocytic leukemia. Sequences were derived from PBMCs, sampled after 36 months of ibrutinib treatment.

This CDR3 reads CASSGYIDTQYF. CDR3 nucleotides: TGTGCCAGCAGCGGTTACATAGATACGCAGTATTTT. This rearrangement joins TRBV7-2 to TRBJ2-3; D is unclear. CDR1 is SGHTA and CDR2 is FQGNSA in the germline V gene. CDR3 length: 12 amino acids. Between the trimmed V and J ends, which lost 5 bases and 5 bases, there was a span of 8 bases.